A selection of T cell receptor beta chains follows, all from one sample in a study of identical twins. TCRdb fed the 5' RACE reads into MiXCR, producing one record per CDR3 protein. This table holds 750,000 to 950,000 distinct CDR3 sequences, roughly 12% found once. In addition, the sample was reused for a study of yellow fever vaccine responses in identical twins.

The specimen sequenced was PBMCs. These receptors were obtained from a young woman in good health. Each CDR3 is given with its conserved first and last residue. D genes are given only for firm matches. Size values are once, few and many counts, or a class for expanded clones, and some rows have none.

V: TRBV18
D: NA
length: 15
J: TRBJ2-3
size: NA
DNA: TGTGCCAGCTCACCACAGGGGCCGGTCACAGATACGCAGTATTTT
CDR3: CASSPQGPVTDTQYF

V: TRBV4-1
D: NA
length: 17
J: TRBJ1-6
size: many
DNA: TGCGCCAGCAGCCAAGGACCCGCGAGCTCCTATAATTCACCCCTCCACTTT
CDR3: CASSQGPASSYNSPLHF

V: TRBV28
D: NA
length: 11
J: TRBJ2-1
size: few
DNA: TGTGCCAGCAGTTCGAAGTTTGAGCAGTTCTTC
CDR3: CASSSKFEQFF

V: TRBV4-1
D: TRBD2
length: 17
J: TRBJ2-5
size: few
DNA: TGCGCCAGCAGCCTAAGACTAGCGGGGGTTTTCAGGGAGACCCAGTACTTC
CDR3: CASSLRLAGVFRETQYF

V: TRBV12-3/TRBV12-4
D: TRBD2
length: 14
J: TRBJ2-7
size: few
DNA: TGTGCCAGCACCCTTAGCGGGGGCCCCTACGAGCAGTACTTC
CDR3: CASTLSGGPYEQYF

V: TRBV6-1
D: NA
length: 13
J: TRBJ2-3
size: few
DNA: TGTGCCAGCAGCCCTCGCATCACAGATACGCAGTATTTT
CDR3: CASSPRITDTQYF

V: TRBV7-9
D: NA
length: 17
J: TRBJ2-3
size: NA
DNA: TGTGCCAGCAGCCTACTGGGATTTAGGGCTAGCACAGATACGCAGTATTTT
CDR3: CASSLLGFRASTDTQYF

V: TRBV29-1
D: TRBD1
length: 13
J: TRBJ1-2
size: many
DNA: TGCAGCGTTGACAGACAGGGGGCCTATGGCTACACCTTC
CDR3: CSVDRQGAYGYTF

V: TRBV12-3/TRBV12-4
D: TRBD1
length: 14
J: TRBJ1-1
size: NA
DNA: TGTGCCAGCAGTTTAGCGGGGACAGGGCCTGAAGCTTTCTTT
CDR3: CASSLAGTGPEAFF

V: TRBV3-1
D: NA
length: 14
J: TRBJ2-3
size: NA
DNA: TGTGCCAGCAGTAGTCTCGGAACGATCTATACGCAGTATTTT
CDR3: CASSSLGTIYTQYF

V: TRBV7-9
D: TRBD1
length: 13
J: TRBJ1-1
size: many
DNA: TGTGCCAGCAGTCAGCAGGGGGACACTGAAGCTTTCTTT
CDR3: CASSQQGDTEAFF

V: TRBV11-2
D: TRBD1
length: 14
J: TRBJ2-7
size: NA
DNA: TGTGCCAGCAGCTTAAGGCAGGGGGCCGACGAGCAGTACTTC
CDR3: CASSLRQGADEQYF

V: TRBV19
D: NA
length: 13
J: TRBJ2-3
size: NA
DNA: TGTGCCAGTAGTGTGATTTACACAGATACGCAGTATTTT
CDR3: CASSVIYTDTQYF

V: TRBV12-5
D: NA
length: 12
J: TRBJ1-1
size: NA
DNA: TGTGCTAGTGACTACAGGGCTGGTGAAGCTTTCTTT
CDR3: CASDYRAGEAFF

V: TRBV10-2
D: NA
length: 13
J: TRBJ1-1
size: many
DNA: TGCGCCAGCAGTGAGTCCGGGGCGGCTGAAGCTTTCTTT
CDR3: CASSESGAAEAFF

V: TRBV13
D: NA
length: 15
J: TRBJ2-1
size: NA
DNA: TGTGCCAGCAGCTTAGGCCGTGGGGGGCAGGATGAGCAGTTCTTC
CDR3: CASSLGRGGQDEQFF

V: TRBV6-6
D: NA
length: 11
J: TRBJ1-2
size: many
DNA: TGTGCCAGCAGTTACAGCGATGGCTACACCTTC
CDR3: CASSYSDGYTF

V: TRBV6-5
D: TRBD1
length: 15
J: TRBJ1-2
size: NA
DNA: TGTGCCAGCAGTTACTCGGGGACAGGGTACTATGGCTACACCTTC
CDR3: CASSYSGTGYYGYTF

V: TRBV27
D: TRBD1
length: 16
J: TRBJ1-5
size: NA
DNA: TGTGCCAGCAGTACACGCCGGGACAGGCCCAATCAGCCCCAGCATTTT
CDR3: CASSTRRDRPNQPQHF

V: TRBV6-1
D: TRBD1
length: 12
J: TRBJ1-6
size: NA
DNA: TGTGCCAGCAGCCCGGGACAGTCACCCCTCCACTTT
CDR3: CASSPGQSPLHF

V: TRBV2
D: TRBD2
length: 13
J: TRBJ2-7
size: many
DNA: TGTGCCAGCAGTAGACTAGCGGGAGGCGAGCAGTACTTC
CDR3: CASSRLAGGEQYF

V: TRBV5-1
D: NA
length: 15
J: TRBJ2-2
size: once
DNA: TGCGCCAGCAGCGGGCAGGGTCAACCCACCGGGGAGCTGTTTTTT
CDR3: CASSGQGQPTGELFF

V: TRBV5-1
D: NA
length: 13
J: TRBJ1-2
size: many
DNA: TGCGCCAGCAGGTTTTCCCCGGGCAGTGGCTACACCTTC
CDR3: CASRFSPGSGYTF

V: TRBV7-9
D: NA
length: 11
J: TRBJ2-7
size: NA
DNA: TGTGCCAGCAGCCCAGGGTCCGAGCAGTACTTC
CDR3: CASSPGSEQYF

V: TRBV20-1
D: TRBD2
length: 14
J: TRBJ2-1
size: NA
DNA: TGCAGTGCTAGAGATCAAGCGGGGGGGCGCGAGCAGTTCTTC
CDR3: CSARDQAGGREQFF

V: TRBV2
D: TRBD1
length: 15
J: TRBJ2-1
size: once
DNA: TGTGCCAGCGGGACGTGGACAGGGCCTGGGGATGAGCAGTTCTTC
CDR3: CASGTWTGPGDEQFF

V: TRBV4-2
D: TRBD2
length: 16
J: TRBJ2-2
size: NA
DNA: TGTGCCAGCAGCCGGCGGGGGGGGGGCAACACCGGGGAGCTGTTTTTT
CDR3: CASSRRGGGNTGELFF